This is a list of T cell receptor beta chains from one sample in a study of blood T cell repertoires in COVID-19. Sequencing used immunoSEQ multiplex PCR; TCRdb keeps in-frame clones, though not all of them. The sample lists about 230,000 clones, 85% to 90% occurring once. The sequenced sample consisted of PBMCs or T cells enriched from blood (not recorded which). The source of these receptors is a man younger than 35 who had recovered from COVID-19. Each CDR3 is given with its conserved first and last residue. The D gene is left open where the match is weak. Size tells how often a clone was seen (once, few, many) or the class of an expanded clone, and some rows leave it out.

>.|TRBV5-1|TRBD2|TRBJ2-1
CASSSEGLAGSSYNEQFF
TGCGCCAGCAGCTCCGAGGGACTAGCGGGGAGCTCCTACAATGAGCAGTTCTTC
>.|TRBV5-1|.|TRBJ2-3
CASSSVGGVTDTQYF
TGCGCCAGCAGCTCGGTCGGAGGGGTCACGGATACGCAGTATTTT
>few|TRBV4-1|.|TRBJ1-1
CASSARTDPNTEAFF
TGCGCCAGCAGCGCCCGGACAGATCCGAACACTGAAGCTTTCTTT
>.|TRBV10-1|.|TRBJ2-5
CASSRSGEETQYF
TGCGCCAGCAGTCGATCCGGGGAAGAGACCCAGTACTTC
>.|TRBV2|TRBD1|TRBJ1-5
CASRGGQAKNQPQHF
TGTGCCAGCAGGGGGGGACAGGCGAAAAATCAGCCCCAGCATTTT
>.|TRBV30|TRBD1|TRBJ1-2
CAWTPDRGFGYTF
TGTGCCTGGACTCCGGACAGGGGTTTTGGCTACACCTTC
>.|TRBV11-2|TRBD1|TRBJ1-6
CASSLAGRGIRSPLHF
TGTGCCAGCAGCTTAGCCGGCAGGGGGATTCGTTCACCCCTCCACTTT
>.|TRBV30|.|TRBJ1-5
CAWSGMGAGQPQHF
TGTGCCTGGAGTGGGATGGGAGCCGGTCAGCCCCAGCATTTT
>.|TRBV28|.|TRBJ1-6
CASSFRVSFYSPLHF
TGTGCCAGCAGTTTCCGGGTCTCTTTTTATTCACCCCTCCACTTT
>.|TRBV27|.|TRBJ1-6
CASSLSWGGNSPLHF
TGTGCCAGCAGTTTATCCTGGGGGGGGAATTCACCCCTCCACTTT
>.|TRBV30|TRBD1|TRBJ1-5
CAWSYRGSPEDRRINQPQHF
TGTGCCTGGAGTTATCGGGGATCCCCCGAGGACAGGAGGATAAATCAGCCCCAGCATTTT
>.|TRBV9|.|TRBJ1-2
CASSVGRPSAYGYTF
TGTGCCAGCAGCGTAGGTAGGCCCAGCGCATATGGCTACACCTTC
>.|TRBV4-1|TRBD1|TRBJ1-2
CASSSSWQGVRGYTF
TGCGCCAGCAGCTCCTCGTGGCAGGGGGTTCGTGGCTACACCTTC
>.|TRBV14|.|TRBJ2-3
CASSQNPQSTDTQYF
TGTGCCAGCAGCCAAAACCCACAGAGCACAGATACGCAGTATTTT
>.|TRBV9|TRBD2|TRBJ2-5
CASSVVPSAGGITETQYF
TGTGCCAGCAGCGTAGTCCCCTCCGCGGGAGGGATTACGGAGACCCAGTACTTC
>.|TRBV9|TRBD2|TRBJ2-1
CASSVGTSENKQFF
TGTGCCAGCAGCGTGGGGACTAGCGAGAACAAGCAGTTCTTC
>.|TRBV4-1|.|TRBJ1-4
CASSLPQGIYEKLFF
TGCGCCAGCAGCCTCCCGCAGGGTATCTATGAAAAACTGTTTTTT
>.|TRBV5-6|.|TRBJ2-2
CASSLDGGVNTGELFF
TGTGCCAGCAGCTTGGATGGCGGGGTGAACACCGGGGAGCTGTTTTTT
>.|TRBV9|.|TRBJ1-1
CASSSFPSMNTEAFF
TGTGCCAGCAGCTCCTTCCCCAGTATGAACACTGAAGCTTTCTTT
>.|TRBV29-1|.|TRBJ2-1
CSVGRIHNEQFF
TGCAGCGTTGGGAGGATCCACAATGAGCAGTTCTTC
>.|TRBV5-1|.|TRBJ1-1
CASSLGQYPTEAFF
TGCGCCAGCAGCTTGGGACAGTACCCCACTGAAGCTTTCTTT
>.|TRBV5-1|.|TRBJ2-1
CASSLGVGKGNEQFF
TGCGCCAGCAGCTTGGGTGTCGGGAAAGGGAATGAGCAGTTCTTC
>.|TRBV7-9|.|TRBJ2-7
CASSFRGTPVGYEQYF
TGTGCCAGCAGCTTTCGTGGGACACCCGTTGGGTACGAGCAGTACTTC
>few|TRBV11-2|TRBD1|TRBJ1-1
CASSLPGTGLNTEAFF
TGTGCCAGCAGCTTGCCCGGGACAGGGCTGAACACTGAAGCTTTCTTT
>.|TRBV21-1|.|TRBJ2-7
CASSKVALGSLYEQYF
.
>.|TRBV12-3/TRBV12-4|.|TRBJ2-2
CASSTGQTGELFF
TGTGCCAGCAGTACAGGACAGACCGGGGAGCTGTTTTTT
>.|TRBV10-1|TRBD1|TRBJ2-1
CASSRDRGANEQFF
TGCGCCAGCAGCCGGGACAGGGGGGCCAATGAGCAGTTCTTC
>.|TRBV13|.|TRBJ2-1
CASRFQSGSYNEQFF
TGTGCCAGCAGATTTCAAAGCGGGTCCTACAATGAGCAGTTCTTC
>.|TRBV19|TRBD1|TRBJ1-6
CATGQGNSPLHF
TGTGCCACCGGACAGGGGAATTCACCCCTCCACTTT
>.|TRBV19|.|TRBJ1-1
CASSIRATDRMNTEAFF
TGTGCCAGTAGTATACGGGCCACCGACAGAATGAACACTGAAGCTTTCTTT
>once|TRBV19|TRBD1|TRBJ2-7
CASSAGTVGYEQYF
TGTGCCAGTAGTGCCGGGACAGTCGGGTACGAGCAGTACTTC
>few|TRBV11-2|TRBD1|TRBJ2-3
CASSSNRGKAPTDTQYF
TGTGCCAGCAGCTCCAACAGGGGCAAAGCGCCCACAGATACGCAGTATTTT
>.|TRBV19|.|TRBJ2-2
CASSISSLGTGELFF
TGTGCCAGTAGTATATCTAGTTTGGGCACCGGGGAGCTGTTTTTT
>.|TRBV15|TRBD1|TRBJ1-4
CATSGDRVPNEKLFF
TGTGCCACCAGCGGAGACAGGGTACCTAATGAAAAACTGTTTTTT
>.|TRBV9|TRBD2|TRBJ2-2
CASSVSLGLAGGRNTGELFF
TGTGCCAGCAGCGTATCTCTTGGGCTAGCGGGAGGGAGGAACACCGGGGAGCTGTTTTTT
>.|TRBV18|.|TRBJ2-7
CASSQRSDRYEQYF
TGTGCCAGCTCCCAAAGAAGTGACAGGTACGAGCAGTACTTC
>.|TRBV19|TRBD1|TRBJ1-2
CASSILGGQGGYGYTF
TGTGCCAGTAGTATCCTCGGCGGACAGGGCGGCTATGGCTACACCTTC
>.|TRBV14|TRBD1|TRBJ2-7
CASSQGYRGHYEQYF
TGTGCCAGCAGCCAAGGATACAGGGGGCATTACGAGCAGTACTTC
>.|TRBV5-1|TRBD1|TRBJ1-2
CASSGTAYGYTF
TGCGCCAGCAGCGGGACAGCCTATGGCTACACCTTC
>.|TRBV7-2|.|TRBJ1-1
CASSLEGLRNTEAFF
TGTGCCAGCAGCTTAGAGGGACTCAGGAACACTGAAGCTTTCTTT
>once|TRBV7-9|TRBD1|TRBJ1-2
CASSPLTGVYGYTF
TGTGCCAGCAGCCCTTTGACAGGGGTCTATGGCTACACCTTC
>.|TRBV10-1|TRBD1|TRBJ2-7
CASSESGTVRRYF
TGCGCCAGCAGTGAGTCTGGGACAGTAAGGCGGTACTTC
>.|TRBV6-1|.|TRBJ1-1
CASSEALREDTEAFF
TGTGCCAGCAGTGAAGCGCTCAGGGAGGACACTGAAGCTTTCTTT
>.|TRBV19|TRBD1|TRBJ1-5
CASSIDRAGNQPQHF
TGTGCCAGTAGTATTGACAGGGCGGGGAATCAGCCCCAGCATTTT
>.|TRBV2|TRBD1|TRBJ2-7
CASSGQGYEQYF
TGTGCCAGCAGCGGACAGGGTTACGAGCAGTACTTC
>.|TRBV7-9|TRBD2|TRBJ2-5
CASSGLGQGTQYF
TGTGCCAGCAGCGGACTAGGCCAGGGGACCCAGTACTTC
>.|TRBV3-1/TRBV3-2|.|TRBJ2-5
CASSPTNGGRETQYF
TGTGCCAGCAGCCCCACAAACGGGGGGCGGGAGACCCAGTACTTC
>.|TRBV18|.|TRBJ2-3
CASSPLGQGITDTQYF
TGTGCCAGCTCACCTCTCGGCCAGGGGATAACAGATACGCAGTATTTT
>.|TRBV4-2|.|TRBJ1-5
CASSQRTNQPQHF
TGTGCCAGCAGCCAACGGACTAATCAGCCCCAGCATTTT
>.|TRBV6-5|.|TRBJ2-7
CASSYSDKGYEQYF
TGTGCCAGCAGTTACTCTGACAAGGGGTACGAGCAGTACTTC
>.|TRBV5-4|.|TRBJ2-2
CASSSDPVRTGELFF
TGTGCCAGCAGCTCCGACCCCGTGAGGACCGGGGAGCTGTTTTTT
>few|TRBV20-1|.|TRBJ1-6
CSASSSGRATTNSPLHF
TGCAGTGCTAGTAGTTCGGGCAGGGCAACCACTAATTCACCCCTCCACTTT
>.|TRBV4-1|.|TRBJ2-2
CASSPPGVDTGELFF
TGCGCCAGCAGCCCTCCCGGGGTAGACACCGGGGAGCTGTTTTTT
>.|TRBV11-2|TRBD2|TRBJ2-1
CASTGLAGDEQFF
TGTGCCAGCACCGGACTAGCGGGAGATGAGCAGTTCTTC
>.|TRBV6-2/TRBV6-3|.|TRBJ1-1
CASSWRGSEAFF
TGTGCCAGCAGTTGGAGGGGATCTGAAGCTTTCTTT
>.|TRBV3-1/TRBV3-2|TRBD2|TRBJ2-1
CASSQDAGDYNEQFF
TGTGCCAGCAGCCAAGATGCGGGGGACTACAATGAGCAGTTCTTC
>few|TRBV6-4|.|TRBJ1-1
CASSARPGGADTEAFF
TGTGCCAGCAGTGCCCGACCGGGGGGGGCGGACACTGAAGCTTTCTTT
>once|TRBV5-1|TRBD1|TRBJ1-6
CASSQTGVSPLHF
TGCGCCAGCAGCCAAACAGGGGTATCACCCCTCCACTTT
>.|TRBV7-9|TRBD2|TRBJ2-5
CASSLGRATSGSEETQYF
TGTGCCAGCAGCTTAGGCAGGGCGACTAGCGGGAGTGAGGAGACCCAGTACTTC
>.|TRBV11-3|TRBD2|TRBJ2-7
CASSPSGVKQYF
TGTGCCAGCAGCCCTAGCGGAGTGAAGCAGTACTTC